This TCR beta chain derives from a study of blood T cell repertoires in COVID-19. Study information: The United States, Italy and Spain were the sources of the acute and convalescent COVID-19 samples.

How the authors handled the data: Quantification of nucleated cells was approximated via reference gene primer amplification. The data were produced by immunoSEQ multiplex PCR, yet TCRdb's version contains in-frame clones alone and is incomplete. The V and J calls and clone size were taken over from that table, and D and trimming were inferred from the DNA. This table holds approximately 44,000 clones, 90% to 95% found once. J gave up 6 bases and V 6 bases, and 3 bases lay outside the gene matches. Germline V gives CDR1 LNHDA, CDR2 SQIVND (reference sequence). There are 14 residues in the CDR3. Specimen: peripheral blood. The receptor was derived from a man aged 45-65 years with COVID-19, enrolled during active disease. The gene calls are TRBV19 and TRBJ2-7, with 15 nucleotides matching TRBD2. The DNA of the CDR3 is TGTGCCAGTAGCGGACTAGCGGGAGGGCTCGAGCAGTACTTC. Translation: CASSGLAGGLEQYF. The full variable domain, its missing parts supplied by reference TRBV19 and TRBJ2-7, is DGGITQSPKYLFRKEGQNVTLSCEQNLNHDAMYWYRQDPGQGLRLIYYSQIVNDFQKGDIAEGYSVSREKKESFPLTVTSAQKNPTAFYLCASSGLAGGLEQYFGPGTRLTVT.